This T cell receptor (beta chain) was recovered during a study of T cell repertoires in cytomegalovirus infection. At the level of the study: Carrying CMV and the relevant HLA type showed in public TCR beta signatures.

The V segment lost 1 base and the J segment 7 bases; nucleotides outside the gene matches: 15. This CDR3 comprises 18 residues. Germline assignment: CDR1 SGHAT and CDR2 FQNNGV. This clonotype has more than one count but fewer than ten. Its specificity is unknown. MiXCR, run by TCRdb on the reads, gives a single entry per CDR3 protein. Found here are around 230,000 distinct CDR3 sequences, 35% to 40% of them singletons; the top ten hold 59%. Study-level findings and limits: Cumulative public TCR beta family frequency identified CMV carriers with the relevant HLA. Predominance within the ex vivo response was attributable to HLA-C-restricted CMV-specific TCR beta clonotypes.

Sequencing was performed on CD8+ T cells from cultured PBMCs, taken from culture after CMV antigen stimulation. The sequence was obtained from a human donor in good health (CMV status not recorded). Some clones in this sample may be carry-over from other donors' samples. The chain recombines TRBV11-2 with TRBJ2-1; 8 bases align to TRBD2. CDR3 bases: TGTGCCAGCAGCTTAGTAGCCCCGGGTCGCGGGGGGATAAATGAGCAGTTCTTC. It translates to CASSLVAPGRGGINEQFF. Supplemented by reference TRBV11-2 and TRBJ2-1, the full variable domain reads EAGVAQSPRYKIIEKRQSVAFWCNPISGHATLYWYQQILGQGPKLLIQFQNNGVVDDSQLPKDRFSAERLKGVDSTLKIQPAKLEDSAVYLCASSLVAPGRGGINEQFFGPGTRLTVL.